This T cell receptor beta chain was obtained from a study of T cells after yellow fever vaccination. The wider study: Fractions of low cell number were prepared using SMART-Seq v4 Ultra Low Input.

The authors made TCR cDNA by 5'RACE template switching, adding a universal primer site and UMIs. TCRdb used MiXCR to reprocess the 5' RACE reads, holding one entry per CDR3 protein. The table shows 300,000 or so distinct CDR3 sequences, with approximately 13% occurring only once. About this clonotype: Antigen: not known.

General observations from the study: A small share of clonotypes appeared in both CD4 and CD8 compartments. Booster sampling recovered most clones from primary vaccination (96% CD4, roughly 86% CD8).

The CDR3 sequence is 15 residues long. CDR1 KGHDR and CDR2 SFDVKD come from the germline V gene. V dropped 3 bases and J dropped 2 bases, with 11 bases sitting between them. This sequence joins TRBV24-1 and TRBJ2-3; possibly TRBD2 for D (6 bases). The clonotype comes from a man aged 25 to 45 who received the YFV17D yellow fever vaccine. The source was CD4+ T cells sorted from PBMCs, collected 45 days after the yellow fever booster vaccination. The CDR3 nucleotides read TGTGCCACCAGTGATATGGGGGAGGACACAGATACGCAGTATTTT. Encoded protein: CATSDMGEDTDTQYF.